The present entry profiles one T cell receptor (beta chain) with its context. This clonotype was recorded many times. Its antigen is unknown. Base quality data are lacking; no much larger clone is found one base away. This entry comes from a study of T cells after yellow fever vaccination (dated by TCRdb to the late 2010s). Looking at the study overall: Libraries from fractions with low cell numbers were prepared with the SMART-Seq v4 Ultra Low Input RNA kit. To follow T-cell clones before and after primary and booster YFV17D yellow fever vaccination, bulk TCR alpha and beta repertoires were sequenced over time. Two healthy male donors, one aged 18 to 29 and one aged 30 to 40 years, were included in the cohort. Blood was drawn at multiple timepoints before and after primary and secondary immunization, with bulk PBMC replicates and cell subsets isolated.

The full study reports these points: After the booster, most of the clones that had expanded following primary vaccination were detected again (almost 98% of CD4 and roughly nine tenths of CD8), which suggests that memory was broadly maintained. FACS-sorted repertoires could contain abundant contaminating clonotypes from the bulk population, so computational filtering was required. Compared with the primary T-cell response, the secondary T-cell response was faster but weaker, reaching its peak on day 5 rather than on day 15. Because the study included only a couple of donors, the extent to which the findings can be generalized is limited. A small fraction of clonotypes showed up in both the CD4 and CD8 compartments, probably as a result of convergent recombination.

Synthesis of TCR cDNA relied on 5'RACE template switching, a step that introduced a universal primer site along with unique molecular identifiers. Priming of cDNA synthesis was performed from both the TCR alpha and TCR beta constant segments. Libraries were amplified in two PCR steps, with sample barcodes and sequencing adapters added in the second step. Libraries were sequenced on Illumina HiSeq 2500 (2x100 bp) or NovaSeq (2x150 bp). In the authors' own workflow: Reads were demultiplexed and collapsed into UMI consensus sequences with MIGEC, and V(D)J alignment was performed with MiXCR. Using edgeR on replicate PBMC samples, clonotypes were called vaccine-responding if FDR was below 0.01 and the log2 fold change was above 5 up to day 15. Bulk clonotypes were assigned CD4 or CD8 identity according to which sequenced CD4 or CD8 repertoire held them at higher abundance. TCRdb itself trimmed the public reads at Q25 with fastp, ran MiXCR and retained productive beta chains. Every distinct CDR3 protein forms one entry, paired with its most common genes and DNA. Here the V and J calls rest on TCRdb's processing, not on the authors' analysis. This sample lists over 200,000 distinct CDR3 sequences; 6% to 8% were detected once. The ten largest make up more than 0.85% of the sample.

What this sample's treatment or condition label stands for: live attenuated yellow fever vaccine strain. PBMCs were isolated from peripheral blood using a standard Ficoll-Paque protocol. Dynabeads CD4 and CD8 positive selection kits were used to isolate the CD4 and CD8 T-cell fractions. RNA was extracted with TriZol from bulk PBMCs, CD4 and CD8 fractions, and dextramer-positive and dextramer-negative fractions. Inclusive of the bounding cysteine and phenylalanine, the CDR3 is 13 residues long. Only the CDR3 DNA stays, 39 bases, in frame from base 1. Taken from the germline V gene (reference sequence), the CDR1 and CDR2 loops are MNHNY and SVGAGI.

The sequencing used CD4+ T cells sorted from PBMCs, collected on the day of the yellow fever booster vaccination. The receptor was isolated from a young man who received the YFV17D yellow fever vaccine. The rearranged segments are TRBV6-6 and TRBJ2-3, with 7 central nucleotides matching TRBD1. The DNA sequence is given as TGTGTCTCAACAGGGGACATACGAGATACGCAGTATTTT. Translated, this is CVSTGDIRDTQYF.